This T cell receptor beta chain was recovered during a study of cytotoxic CD8 clonotypes in ibrutinib-treated CLL. As concerns this clone: Its target is unknown.

With 8 bases clipped from V and 2 bases from J, the junction kept 8 bases outside the gene matches. Germline values: CDR1 MDHEN, CDR2 SYDVKM. CDR3 size: 15 residues. Study observations and caveats: Lymph node repertoires were not studied, and sampling times were unmatched. Clonality increased at ibrutinib response and stayed stable in sustained remission. At progression, however, it fell back toward baseline. Circulating CD8+ T-cell counts were tracked by baseline clonality, which exceeded that of age-matched healthy donors.

The planned depth of sequencing spanned 1 in 200,000 to 1 in 1 million T cells. Some clones are missing from TCRdb's copy, which holds only in-frame ones; the method was immunoSEQ multiplex PCR. The sample holds 140,000 to 150,000 clones; about 78% are singletons and the top ten take around 4.9%. The sample was PBMCs, taken after 24 months of ibrutinib treatment. V and J are TRBV28 and TRBJ1-3, with 8 bases identical to TRBD1. The clonotype comes from a human donor with chronic lymphocytic leukemia. The CDR3 is CASGRTGIPGNTIYF. CDR3 bases: TGTGCCAGCGGCCGGACAGGGATCCCTGGAAACACCATATATTTT.